A selection of T cell receptor beta chains follows, all from one sample in a study of T and B cells in COVID-19 patients. TCRdb itself ran the multiplex PCR reads through MiXCR, one entry per CDR3 protein. The sample carries over 2,000 distinct CDR3 sequences, under 30% recorded once. Sequencing input: blood. Receptors originate from a human donor with active COVID-19. The CDR3 runs from the conserved cysteine through the conserved F or W. Fields, in order: V gene, CDR3 protein.

TRBV20-1 CSAREWTEANYGYTF
TRBV12-3/TRBV12-4 CASRSLTGVSEQYF
TRBV10-3 CAISDEDNSPLHF
TRBV28 CASSFARAGKTQYF
TRBV27 CASRVNIQGNSPLHF
TRBV6-2/TRBV6-3 CASSPSGTEPARELFF
TRBV30 CAWSDRDRGINQPQHF
TRBV29-1 CSVELAGHNEQFF
TRBV15 CATSREVGGGWGGYTF
TRBV12-3/TRBV12-4 CASSLGGTGNYGYTF
TRBV25-1 CASSYSKQETQYF
TRBV19 CASGSLNTEAFF
TRBV6-2/TRBV6-3 CASSPSSGRASEQFF
TRBV25-1 CASSPVGDLSYEQYF
TRBV27 CASRGTSGAYEQYF
TRBV19 CASSIGGRAGRGNTIYF
TRBV20-1 CSASGEVGYEQYF
TRBV6-5 CASRPNLGTFGQETQYF
TRBV19 CASSAGQSNYNEQFF
TRBV11-1 CASSPTGNRNEQFF
TRBV10-3 CAIRGGVGETQYF
TRBV15 CATSREVRQGGGYTF
TRBV6-5 CASSSRLAGRTDTQYF
TRBV5-5 CASSLGSTEAFF
TRBV6-5 CASTYAGGYTF
TRBV27 CASSDYRSGELFF
TRBV5-6 CASSLAGGVDEKLFF
TRBV6-2/TRBV6-3 CASRSDRAYPYEQYF
TRBV30 CAWSDNSYEQYF
TRBV7-9 CASSSETGAYGYTF
TRBV29-1 CSVGGAGGVENEQFF
TRBV7-9 CASSRSGTSYNVQFF
TRBV15 CATSTDGELFF
TRBV7-9 CASSLSTARYEQYF
TRBV18 CASSLAAGAKASGANVLTF
TRBV24-1 CATSEGAGLASNQPQHF
TRBV19 CASSTAGNQPQHF
TRBV6-5 CASSSPQEGYGYTF